This paragraph reports one T cell receptor beta chain. Its antigen is still unknown. No base quality values were provided; no much bigger clone lies one nucleotide off. This sample is part of a study of cytomegalovirus exposure and HLA in healthy donors (dated 2017 in TCRdb). At the level of the whole study: An earlier analysis of approximately 550 of the donors reported roughly 300 Gb of sequence data and around 110 million unique TCR beta sequences from roughly 180 million T cells. An early release covering 500 to 750 HLA-typed donors comprised approximately 300 gigabases of sequencing data and 85 million or so unique TCR sequences. Of the roughly 400 genotyped donors, less than 85% were placed in the genetic ancestry cluster associated with self-reported Caucasian donors. The study aimed to test whether cataloging public T cell receptors could reveal signatures of past pathogen exposure. The study profiled the T cell repertoires of 666 subjects by immunosequencing and related them to cytomegalovirus serostatus. In addition to the first cohort of several hundred subjects, a separate validation cohort of 120 different subjects was used. High-throughput TCR immunosequencing, statistical association of individual TCRs with disease status, and machine learning were combined to predict cytomegalovirus infection status. A later analysis re-analyzed previously published TCR beta repertoires from about 730 donors and added high-resolution HLA genotyping to study TCR occurrence patterns. The later analysis used no new phenotypic data to find candidate immune exposures, relying instead on TCR beta sequences and their occurrence across donors. To decide whether each TCR beta V gene segment behaved as functional or pseudogenic, an earlier analysis of nearly 600 of the donors relied on high-throughput TCR beta sequencing. Donor age, sex, ethnicity and CMV serostatus were collected together with the repertoire data. In a later genetic analysis, genome-wide SNP genotypes for about three fifths of the roughly 670 donors were used, and that subset was treated as a discovery cohort. Every repertoire in the discovery cohort had been generated on one and the same sequencing platform. HLA typing covered class I and class II loci at four-digit resolution. The number of typed donors differed by locus: roughly 629-640 for A, B, C, DRB1 and DQB1; 500 to 550 for DQA1; approximately 600 for DPA1; and around 470 for DPB1. Roughly five DR-DQ haplotypes were handled as single units for association and clustering, since linkage in the cohort was strong. Among roughly 370 genotyped donors of the cohort, an average of about 240,000 unique TCR beta nucleotide sequences were sequenced per donor, 15% to 20% of them non-productive.

Library construction relied on the immunoSEQ multiplex PCR assay. The multiplex PCR relied on a mix of 60 forward primers for TCR Vbeta segments and 13 reverse primers for TCR Jbeta segments. The CDR3 region of rearranged TCR beta genes was amplified from genomic DNA by a multiplex PCR assay. The amplified TCR beta libraries were sequenced on the Illumina HiSeq System as 87-base-pair reads. In the original analysis: In a later analysis, roughly 80 million unique TCR beta chains were counted across the 500 to 850 repertoires, and approximately 11 million of these chains were shared by at least two donors. A nearest-neighbor algorithm error-corrected the raw reads and collapsed the reads into unique sequences, merging closely related sequences to remove PCR and sequencing errors. CDR3 sequences were aligned to IMGT reference sequences to assign V, D and J gene segments. Each retained sequence needed at least a six-nucleotide match to both a V gene segment and a J gene segment. Rearrangements were called productive when the CDR3 lacked stop codons and stayed in frame with V and J; all others were non-productive. CDR3 was defined according to IMGT convention as the region running from the second conserved V-encoded cysteine to the conserved J-encoded phenylalanine. In an earlier analysis of around 570 of the donors, sequences lacking an unambiguous match to a single V gene segment were excluded. An earlier analysis of fewer than 750 of the donors called V segments functional above 56.7% productive rearrangements and segregating when the between-donor standard deviation exceeded 5%. A statistical classification framework was built to diagnose cytomegalovirus status from the catalog of TCR beta chain sequences. A later analysis assigned V and J genes by comparing TCR nucleotide sequences with IMGT/GENE-DB human TR gene sequences. The TCRdist pipeline was used in a later analysis to assign CDR3 sequences and most-parsimonious VDJ recombination scenarios. In a later analysis, each TCR beta chain was defined by its CDR3 amino acid sequence together with its V-gene family, and reads lacking a unique V-gene family were excluded. A later analysis removed roughly 590 highly shared, low-generation-probability nucleotide sequences to deal with suspected cross-contamination and a sequencing artifact. For each public chain, a later analysis derived a clonal expansion index from normalized ranks of inferred template counts within each repertoire. In a later analysis, generation probabilities were computed with a VDJ recombination model fitted to out-of-frame rearrangements, and the resulting probabilities were checked against IGoR. In a later analysis, TCR-TCR, TCR-HLA and TCR-CMV co-occurrence was scored with hypergeometric tests, and a repertoire-size bias correction was applied to TCR pairs. False discovery rates were estimated in a later analysis by permuting HLA or CMV assignments 20 times. A later analysis grouped co-occurring TCRs with DBSCAN, adding TCRdist sequence similarity when clustering within HLA-allele-positive subsets. For co-occurrence clustering, repertoires with fewer than 30,000 or more than 120,000 public chains were excluded, along with 5 or 6 repertoires with anomalous nucleotide sharing. Entries here come from immuneACCESS through TCRdb and include only in-frame sequences with V and J called. Some clones fail to appear in such tables; in the studies checked, an unresolved V gene covers under half of the shortfall, and the cause of the remainder is unknown. V and J calls and clone size follow that table, whereas D and trimming were derived from the DNA. Here the sample has a few hundred thousand clones; 65% to 85% occur a single time. The top ten clonotypes cover less than 3.5% of the sample.

The cohort consisted of hundreds of healthy bone marrow donors. Cohort members were all nominally healthy when sampled, although unrecorded immune exposures were likely present. The donor tested CMV seronegative, placing the donor among the 352 seronegative members of the cohort. Every donor gave a peripheral blood sample, and the peripheral blood mononuclear cells from that sample were used for TCR beta sequencing. Genomic DNA was extracted from the blood cell samples with the Qiagen DNeasy Blood Extraction Kit. General study outcomes and caveats: V-gene and J-gene trimming of TCR beta chains was associated with a missense DCLRE1C variant in a later genetic analysis, and the association was replicated in an independent cohort. Most CMV-associated TCR beta chains appeared to be HLA-restricted in a later analysis, and the HLA associations seemed to be driven largely by CMV exposure. The classifier was reported to diagnose cytomegalovirus status with high specificity and sensitivity in both the original and validation cohorts. In this cohort, only TCR beta chains were sequenced, and detectable features were limited by the absence of alpha or paired-chain data. A few of the identified cytomegalovirus-associated TCR beta chains were confirmed in vitro to be specific for cytomegalovirus antigens. Assigning TCR associations to individual alleles was difficult when HLA alleles, especially DR and DQ, strongly co-occurred. Because counts were too low, around 18 rarely observed V segments, including chromosome 9 orphons, were left out of the earlier analysis of about 620 of the donors. The study gave a list of some 150 TCR beta chains associated with cytomegalovirus. Presence/absence analyses assumed roughly uniform sequencing depth across donors, an assumption that may not hold. A cluster of highly shared sequence variants was judged likely to be a technical artifact of the sequencing pipeline. A later analysis reported that several top co-occurrence clusters appeared linked to parvovirus B19, influenza, CMV and Epstein-Barr virus. According to the authors, the approach could potentially be generalized to other disease states and immunological phenotypes. A further reported finding was that TCR beta sequences accurately predicted the HLA-A and HLA-B alleles for most subjects in the first cohort. Correlated functional status among segregating V segments might reflect linkage disequilibrium, but an unknown experimental factor could not be ruled out. In an earlier analysis of more than 500 of the donors, most TCR beta V segments appeared in productive rearrangements about 87% or about 30% of the time, broadly matching IMGT annotations. A later analysis found that TCR association rates varied across HLA loci, with DRB1 alleles showing the most associated TCRs and HLA-C alleles the fewest. Most TCR sequences were seen in very few donors, while some public TCRs were found in many individuals. A later genetic analysis reported fewer N-insertions in productive TCRs among donors in an Asian-associated ancestry cluster than the roughly 720-donor mean. In a later analysis, 15,000 to 20,000 TCR beta sequences were associated with specific HLA alleles at a false discovery rate of 0.05. The only immune exposure information available for the cohort was CMV serostatus. A later analysis found that HLA-associated TCR beta chains were more clonally expanded and had lower generation probabilities than equally common non-associated chains. Because some donors lacked HLA typing at each locus, the association tests relied only on the typed subset.

This sequence originates from a woman aged 25 to 39 in good health and CMV-seronegative. Specimen: PBMCs.

CDR3 reads: CASSPWDREGYEQYF. The DNA is TGTGCCAGCAGTCCCTGGGACAGGGAGGGCTACGAGCAGTACTTC. The rearranged segments are TRBV27 and TRBJ2-7; the junction holds 9 bases that match TRBD1. The CDR3, cysteine through phenylalanine, is 15 amino acids long. Solely the CDR3 DNA is kept, with 45 bases framed from the first base. The germline V gene (reference sequence) gives CDR1 as MNHEY and CDR2 as SMNVEV. Trimming leaves V shorter by 5 bases and J shorter by 3 bases, with the junction holding 8 bases beyond the gene matches.